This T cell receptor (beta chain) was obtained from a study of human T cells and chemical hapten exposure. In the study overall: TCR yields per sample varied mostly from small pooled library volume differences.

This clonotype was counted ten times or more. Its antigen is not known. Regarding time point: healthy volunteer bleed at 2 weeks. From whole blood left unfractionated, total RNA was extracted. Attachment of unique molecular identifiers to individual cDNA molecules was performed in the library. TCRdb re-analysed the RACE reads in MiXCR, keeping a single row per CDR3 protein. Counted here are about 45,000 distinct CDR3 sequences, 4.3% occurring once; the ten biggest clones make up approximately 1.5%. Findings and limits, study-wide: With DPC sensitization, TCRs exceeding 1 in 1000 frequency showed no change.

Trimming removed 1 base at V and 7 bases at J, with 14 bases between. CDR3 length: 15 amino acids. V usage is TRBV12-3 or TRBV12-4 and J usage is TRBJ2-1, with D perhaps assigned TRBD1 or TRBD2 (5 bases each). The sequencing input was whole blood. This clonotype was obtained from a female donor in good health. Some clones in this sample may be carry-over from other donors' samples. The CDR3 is CASSLGQGGGNEQFF. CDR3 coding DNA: TGTGCCAGCAGTTTAGGGCAGGGTGGGGGAAATGAGCAGTTCTTC.